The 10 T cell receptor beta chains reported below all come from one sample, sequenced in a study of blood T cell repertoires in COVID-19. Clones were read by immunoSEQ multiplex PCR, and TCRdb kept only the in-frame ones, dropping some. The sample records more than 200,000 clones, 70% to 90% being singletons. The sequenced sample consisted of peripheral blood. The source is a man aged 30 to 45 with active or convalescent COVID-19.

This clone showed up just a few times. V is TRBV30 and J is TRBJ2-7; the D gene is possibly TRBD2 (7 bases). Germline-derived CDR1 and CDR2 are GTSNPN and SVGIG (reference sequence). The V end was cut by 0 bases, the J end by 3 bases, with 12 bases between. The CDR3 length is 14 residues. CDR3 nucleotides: TGTGCCTGGAGTGTAGGGGGGGCTAGCTACGAGCAGTACTTC. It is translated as CAWSVGGASYEQYF.

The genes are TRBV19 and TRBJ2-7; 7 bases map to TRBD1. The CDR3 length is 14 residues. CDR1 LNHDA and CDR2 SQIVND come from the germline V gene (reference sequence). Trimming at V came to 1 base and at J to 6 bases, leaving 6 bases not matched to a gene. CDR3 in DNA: TGTGCCAGTAGTATAGTAGGGGGCACGGGCGAGCAGTACTTC. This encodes CASSIVGGTGEQYF. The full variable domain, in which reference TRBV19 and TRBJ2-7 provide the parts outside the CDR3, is DGGITQSPKYLFRKEGQNVTLSCEQNLNHDAMYWYRQDPGQGLRLIYYSQIVNDFQKGDIAEGYSVSREKKESFPLTVTSAQKNPTAFYLCASSIVGGTGEQYFGPGTRLTVT.

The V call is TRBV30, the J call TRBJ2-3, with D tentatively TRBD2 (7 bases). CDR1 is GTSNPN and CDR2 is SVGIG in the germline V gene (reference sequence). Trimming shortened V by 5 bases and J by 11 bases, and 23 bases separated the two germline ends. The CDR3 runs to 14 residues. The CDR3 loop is CAWAMTGGLEVQYF. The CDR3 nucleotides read TGTGCCTGGGCTATGACGGGGGGCTTGGAGGTGCAGTATTTT.

The CDR3 sequence is CASSIAEGANQPQHF. CDR3 DNA: TGTGCCAGTAGTATTGCCGAGGGGGCCAATCAGCCCCAGCATTTT. V usage is TRBV19 and J usage is TRBJ1-5; 7 positions agree with TRBD1. The junction had 5 bases not matched to a gene; V was cut back by 3 bases and J by 3 bases. Germline assignment: CDR1 LNHDA and CDR2 SQIVND (reference sequence). The CDR3 loop spans 15 amino acids.

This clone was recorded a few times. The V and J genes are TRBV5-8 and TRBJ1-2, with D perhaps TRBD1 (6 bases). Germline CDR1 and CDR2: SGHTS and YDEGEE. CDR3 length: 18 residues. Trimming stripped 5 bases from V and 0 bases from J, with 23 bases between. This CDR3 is CASRREQGVLYPNYGYTF. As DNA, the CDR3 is TGTGCCAGCAGACGGGAACAGGGTGTTTTATACCCTAACTATGGCTACACCTTC.

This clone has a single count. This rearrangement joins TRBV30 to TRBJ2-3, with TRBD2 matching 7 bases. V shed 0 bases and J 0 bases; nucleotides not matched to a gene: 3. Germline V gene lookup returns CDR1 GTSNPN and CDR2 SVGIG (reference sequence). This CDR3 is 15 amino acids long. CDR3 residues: CAWSVGSGSTDTQYF. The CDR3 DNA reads TGTGCCTGGAGTGTCGGTAGCGGGAGCACAGATACGCAGTATTTT.

DNA for the CDR3: TGTGCCAGTCTACCGTTGGGACAGCCCTATGGCTACACCTTC. Its translation: CASLPLGQPYGYTF. The rearrangement joins TRBV19 to TRBJ1-2, with 7 bases that match TRBD1. Germline CDR1 and CDR2: LNHDA and SQIVND (reference sequence). J lost 4 bases, V lost 8 bases, and 10 bases had no gene match. This CDR3 has 14 amino acids.

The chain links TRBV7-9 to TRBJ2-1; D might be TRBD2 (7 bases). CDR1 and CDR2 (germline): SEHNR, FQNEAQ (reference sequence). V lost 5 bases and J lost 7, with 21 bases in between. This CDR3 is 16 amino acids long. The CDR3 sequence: CASSPEGGGGFNEQFF. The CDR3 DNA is TGTGCCAGCAGCCCAGAGGGGGGCGGGGGTTTTAATGAGCAGTTCTTC.

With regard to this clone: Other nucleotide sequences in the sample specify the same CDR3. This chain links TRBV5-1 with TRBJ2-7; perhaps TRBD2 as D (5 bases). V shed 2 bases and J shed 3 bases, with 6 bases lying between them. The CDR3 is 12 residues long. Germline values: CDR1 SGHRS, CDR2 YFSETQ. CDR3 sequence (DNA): TGCGCCAGCAGCTTTGAGGGCTACGAGCAGTACTTC. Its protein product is CASSFEGYEQYF. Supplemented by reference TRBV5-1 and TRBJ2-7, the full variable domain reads KAGVTQTPRYLIKTRGQQVTLSCSPISGHRSVSWYQQTPGQGLQFLFEYFSETQRNKGNFPGRFSGRQFSNSRSEMNVSTLELGDSALYLCASSFEGYEQYFGPGTRLTVT.

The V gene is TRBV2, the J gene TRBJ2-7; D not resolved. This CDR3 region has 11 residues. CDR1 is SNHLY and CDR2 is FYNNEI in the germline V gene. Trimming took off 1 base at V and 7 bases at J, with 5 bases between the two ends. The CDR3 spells CASSEVREQYF. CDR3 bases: TGTGCCAGCAGTGAAGTCAGGGAGCAGTACTTC.